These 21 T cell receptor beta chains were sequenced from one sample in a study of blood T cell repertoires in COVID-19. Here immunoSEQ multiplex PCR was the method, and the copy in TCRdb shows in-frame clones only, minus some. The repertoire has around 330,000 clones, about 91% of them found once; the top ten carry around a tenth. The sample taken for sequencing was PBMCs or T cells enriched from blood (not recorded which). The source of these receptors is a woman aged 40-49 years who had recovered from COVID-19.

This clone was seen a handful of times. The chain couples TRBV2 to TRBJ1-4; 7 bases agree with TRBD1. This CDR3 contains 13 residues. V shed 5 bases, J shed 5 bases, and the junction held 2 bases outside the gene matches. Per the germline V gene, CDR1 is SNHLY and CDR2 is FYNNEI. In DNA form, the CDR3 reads TGTGCCAGCAGTCCCAGGGGGAATGAAAAACTGTTTTTT. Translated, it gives CASSPRGNEKLFF.

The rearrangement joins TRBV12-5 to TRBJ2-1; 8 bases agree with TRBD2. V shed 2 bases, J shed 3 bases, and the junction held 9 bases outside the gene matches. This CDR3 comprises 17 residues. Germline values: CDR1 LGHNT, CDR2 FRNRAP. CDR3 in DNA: TGTGCTAGTGGTTTGATTTGGACTAGCTTAGACTACAATGAGCAGTTCTTC. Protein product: CASGLIWTSLDYNEQFF.

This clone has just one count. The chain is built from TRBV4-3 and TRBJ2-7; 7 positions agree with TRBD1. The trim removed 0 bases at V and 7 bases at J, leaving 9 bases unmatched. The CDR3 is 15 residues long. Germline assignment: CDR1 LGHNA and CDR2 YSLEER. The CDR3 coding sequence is TGCGCCAGCAGCCAAGACAGGTGGGGCAGGGGGGAGCAGTACTTC. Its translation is CASSQDRWGRGEQYF.

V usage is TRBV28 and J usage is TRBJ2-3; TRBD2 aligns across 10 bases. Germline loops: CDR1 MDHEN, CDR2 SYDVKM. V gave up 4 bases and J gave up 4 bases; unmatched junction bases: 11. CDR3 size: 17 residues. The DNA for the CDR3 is TGTGCCAGCAGTTCCGCGTCAAGCGGGGGGGCAGCAGATACGCAGTATTTT. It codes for CASSSASSGGAADTQYF.

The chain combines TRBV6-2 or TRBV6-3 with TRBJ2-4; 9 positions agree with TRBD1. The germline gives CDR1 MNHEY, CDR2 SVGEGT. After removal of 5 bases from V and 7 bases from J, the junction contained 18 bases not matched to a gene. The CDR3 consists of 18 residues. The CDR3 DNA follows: TGTGCCAGCAGTCCGATCGTCCCGGGACAGGGATCGGGGAACATTCAGTACTTC. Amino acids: CASSPIVPGQGSGNIQYF.

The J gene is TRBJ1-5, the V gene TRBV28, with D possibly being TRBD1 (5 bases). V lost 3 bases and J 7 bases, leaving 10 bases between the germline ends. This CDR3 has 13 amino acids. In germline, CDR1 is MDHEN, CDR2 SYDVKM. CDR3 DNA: TGTGCCAGCAGTTTCGGGGGTCAACAGCCCCAGCATTTT. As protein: CASSFGGQQPQHF. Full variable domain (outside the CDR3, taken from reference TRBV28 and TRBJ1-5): DVKVTQSSRYLVKRTGEKVFLECVQDMDHENMFWYRQDPGLGLRLIYFSYDVKMKEKGDIPEGYSVSREKKERFSLILESASTNQTSMYLCASSFGGQQPQHFGDGTRLSIL.

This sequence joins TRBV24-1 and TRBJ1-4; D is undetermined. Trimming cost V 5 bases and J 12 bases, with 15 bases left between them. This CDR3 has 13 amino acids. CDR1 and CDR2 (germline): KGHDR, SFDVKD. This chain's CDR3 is CATSAAHGGELFF. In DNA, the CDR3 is TGTGCCACCAGTGCGGCCCATGGCGGCGAACTGTTTTTT.

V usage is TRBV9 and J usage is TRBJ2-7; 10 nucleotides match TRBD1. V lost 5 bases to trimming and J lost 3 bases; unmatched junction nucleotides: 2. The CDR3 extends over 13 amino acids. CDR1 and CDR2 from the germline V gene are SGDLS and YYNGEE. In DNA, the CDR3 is TGTGCCAGCAGTAGGACAGGGGGCTACGAGCAGTACTTC. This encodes CASSRTGGYEQYF.

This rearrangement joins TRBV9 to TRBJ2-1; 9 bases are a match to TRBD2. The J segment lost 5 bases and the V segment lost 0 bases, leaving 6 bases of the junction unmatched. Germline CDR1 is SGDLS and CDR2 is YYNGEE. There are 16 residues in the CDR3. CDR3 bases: TGTGCCAGCAGCGTAGACGTAGCGGGGGCCCACAATGAGCAGTTCTTC. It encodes CASSVDVAGAHNEQFF.

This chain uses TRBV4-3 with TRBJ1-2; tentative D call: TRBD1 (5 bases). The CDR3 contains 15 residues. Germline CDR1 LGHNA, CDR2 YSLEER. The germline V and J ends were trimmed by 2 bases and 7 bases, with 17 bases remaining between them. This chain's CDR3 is CASSQSREGRVGYTF. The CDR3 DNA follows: TGCGCCAGCAGCCAAAGTAGGGAGGGGAGGGTTGGCTACACCTTC.

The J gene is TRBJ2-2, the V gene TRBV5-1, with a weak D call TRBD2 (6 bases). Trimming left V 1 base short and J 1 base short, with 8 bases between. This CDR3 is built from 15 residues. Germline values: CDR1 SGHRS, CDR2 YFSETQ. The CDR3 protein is CASSLTSQNTGELFF. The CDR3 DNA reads TGCGCCAGCAGCTTGACTAGCCAGAACACCGGGGAGCTGTTTTTT.

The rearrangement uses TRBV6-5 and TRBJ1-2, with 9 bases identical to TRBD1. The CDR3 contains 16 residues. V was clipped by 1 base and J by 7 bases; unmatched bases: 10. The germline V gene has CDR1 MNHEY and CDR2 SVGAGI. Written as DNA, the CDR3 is TGTGCCAGCAGTTACTGGACAGGGGCGGCGATTCTTGGCTACACCTTC. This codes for CASSYWTGAAILGYTF.

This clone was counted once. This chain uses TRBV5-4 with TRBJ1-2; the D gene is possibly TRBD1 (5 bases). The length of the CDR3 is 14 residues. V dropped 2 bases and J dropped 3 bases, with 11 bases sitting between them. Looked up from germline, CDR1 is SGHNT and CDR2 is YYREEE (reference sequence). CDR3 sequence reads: CASSLGLGDYGYTF. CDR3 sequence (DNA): TGTGCCAGCAGCTTAGGATTAGGGGACTATGGCTACACCTTC.

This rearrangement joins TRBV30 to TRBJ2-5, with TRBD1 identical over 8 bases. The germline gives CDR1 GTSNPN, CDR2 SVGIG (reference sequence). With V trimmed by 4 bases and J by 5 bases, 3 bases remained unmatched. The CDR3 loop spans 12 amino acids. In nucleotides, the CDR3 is TGTGCCTGGACACAGGGGGATGAGACCCAGTACTTC. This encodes CAWTQGDETQYF.

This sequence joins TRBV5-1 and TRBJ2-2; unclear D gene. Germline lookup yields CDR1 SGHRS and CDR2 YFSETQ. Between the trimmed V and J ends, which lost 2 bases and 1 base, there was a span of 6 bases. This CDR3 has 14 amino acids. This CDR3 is CASSLWQNTGELFF. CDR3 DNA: TGCGCCAGCAGCTTATGGCAGAACACCGGGGAGCTGTTTTTT.

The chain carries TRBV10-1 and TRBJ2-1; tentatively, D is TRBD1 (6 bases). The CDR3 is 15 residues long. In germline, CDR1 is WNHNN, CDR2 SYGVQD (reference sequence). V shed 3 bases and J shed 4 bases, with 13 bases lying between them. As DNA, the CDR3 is TGCGCCAGCAGTGAACAGGGTGAAAGGTACAATGAGCAGTTCTTC. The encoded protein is CASSEQGERYNEQFF.

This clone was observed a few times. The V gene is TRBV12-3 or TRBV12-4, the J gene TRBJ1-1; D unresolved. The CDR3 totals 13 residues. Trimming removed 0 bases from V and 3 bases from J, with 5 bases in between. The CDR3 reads CASSLASYTEAFF. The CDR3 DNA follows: TGTGCCAGCAGTTTAGCCTCTTACACTGAAGCTTTCTTT.

The CDR3 sequence is CASSPLYSEEGYTF. The CDR3 DNA reads as TGTGCCAGCAGTCCTTTGTACTCAGAGGAGGGCTACACCTTC. The rearrangement joins TRBV6-5 to TRBJ1-2; D ambiguous. Germline V CDR1 and CDR2: MNHEY, SVGAGI. The germline V and J ends were trimmed by 5 bases and 8 bases, with 18 bases remaining between them. This CDR3 is built from 14 residues.

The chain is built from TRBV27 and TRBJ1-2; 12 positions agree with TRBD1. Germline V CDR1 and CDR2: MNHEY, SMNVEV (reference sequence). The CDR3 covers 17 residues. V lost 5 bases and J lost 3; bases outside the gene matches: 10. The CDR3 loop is CASSPLGDRGRDYGYTF. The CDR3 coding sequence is TGTGCCAGCAGTCCATTGGGGGACAGGGGGCGTGACTATGGCTACACCTTC.

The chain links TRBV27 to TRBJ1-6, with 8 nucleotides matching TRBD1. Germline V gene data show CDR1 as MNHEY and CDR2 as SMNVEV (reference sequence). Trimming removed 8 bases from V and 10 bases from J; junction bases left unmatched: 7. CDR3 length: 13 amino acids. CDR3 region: CASRGTGHSPLHF. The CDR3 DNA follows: TGTGCCAGCCGAGGGACAGGCCACTCACCCCTCCACTTT.

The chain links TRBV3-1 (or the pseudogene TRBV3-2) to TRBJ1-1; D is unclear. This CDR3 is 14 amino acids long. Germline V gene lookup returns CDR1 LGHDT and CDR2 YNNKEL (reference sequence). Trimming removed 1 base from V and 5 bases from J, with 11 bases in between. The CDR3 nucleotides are TGTGCCAGCAGCCAAGTGTTGAGTCGGACTGAAGCTTTCTTT. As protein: CASSQVLSRTEAFF.